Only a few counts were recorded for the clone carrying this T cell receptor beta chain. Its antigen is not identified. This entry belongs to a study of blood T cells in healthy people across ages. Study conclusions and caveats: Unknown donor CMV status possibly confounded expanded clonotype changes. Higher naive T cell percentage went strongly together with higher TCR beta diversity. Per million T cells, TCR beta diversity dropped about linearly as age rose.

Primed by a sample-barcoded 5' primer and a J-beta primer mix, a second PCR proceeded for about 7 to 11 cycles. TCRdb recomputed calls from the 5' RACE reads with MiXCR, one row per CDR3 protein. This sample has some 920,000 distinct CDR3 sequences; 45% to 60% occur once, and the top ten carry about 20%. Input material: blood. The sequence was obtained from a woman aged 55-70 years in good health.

CDR3 in amino acids: CASSLEVASSYEQYF. As DNA, the CDR3 is TGCGCCAGCAGCTTGGAGGTCGCATCCTCCTACGAGCAGTACTTC. This rearrangement joins TRBV5-1 to TRBJ2-4; D ambiguous. The DNA end favors TRBJ2-7, so the J call may be wrong. Germline-derived CDR1 and CDR2 are SGHRS and YFSETQ. The CDR3 covers 15 residues.